This entry lists 15 T cell receptor beta chains sequenced from one sample in a study of beta chain features in type 1 diabetes. General observations from the study: People with Type 1 diabetes carried modestly yet significantly shorter TCRB CDR3s in all four CD4+ subsets.

The study reverse transcribed the entire isolated RNA, so it sequenced expressed TCRB transcripts. This table comes from immunoSEQ multiplex PCR, and its TCRdb copy is limited to in-frame clones, with some not included. This sample has under 300,000 clones, with approximately 25% found just once. Antigens for these TCRs are unknown. Specimen: naive CD4+ T cells from blood. The receptors derive from a woman in her 30s with type 1 diabetes.

This chain uses TRBV30 with TRBJ1-1; TRBD1 aligns across 9 bases. Germline V gene lookup returns CDR1 GTSNPN and CDR2 SVGIG (reference sequence). The CDR3 consists of 13 residues. V dropped 3 bases and J dropped 9; count of bases not matched to a gene: 8. The CDR3 bases are TGTGCCTGGAGGTCTACAGGGGGCGCGAAAGCTTTCTTT. Amino acids: CAWRSTGGAKAFF.

This clone was seen a handful of times. This chain connects TRBV4-2 to TRBJ2-2, with TRBD1 identical over 7 bases. The V gene's germline CDR1 is LGHNA and CDR2 YNFKEQ. J gave up 3 bases and V 3 bases, and 1 base lay outside the gene matches. The CDR3 spans 14 residues. Written as DNA, the CDR3 is TGTGCCAGCAGCCACGGACAGGACACCGGGGAGCTGTTTTTT. It encodes CASSHGQDTGELFF.

This rearrangement joins TRBV20-1 to TRBJ2-7; D remains ambiguous. The V gene's germline CDR1 is DFQATT and CDR2 SNEGSKA (reference sequence). The CDR3 contains 11 residues. V lost 3 bases to trimming and J lost 6 bases, with 9 bases between them. The CDR3 loop reads CSASTAVEQYF. CDR3 nucleotide sequence: TGCAGTGCTAGTACAGCCGTCGAGCAGTACTTC.

The chain employs TRBV11-3 and TRBJ1-1; D unresolved. The CDR3 length is 17 residues. The V gene lost 6 bases and the J gene lost 3 bases, with 23 bases spanning the gap. Germline CDR1 and CDR2: SGHNT and YENEEA. The CDR3 spells CASSPTGTPVWDTEAFF. CDR3 DNA sequence: TGTGCCAGCAGTCCTACGGGAACCCCGGTCTGGGACACTGAAGCTTTCTTT. Based on the CDR3 plus reference TRBV11-3 and TRBJ1-1, the full variable domain is EAGVVQSPRYKIIEKKQPVAFWCNPISGHNTLYWYLQNLGQGPELLIRYENEEAVDDSQLPKDRFSAERLKGVDSTLKIQPAELGDSAVYLCASSPTGTPVWDTEAFFGQGTRLTVV.

This sequence joins TRBV7-9 and TRBJ2-7, with a weak D call TRBD1 (5 bases). V gave up 6 bases and J gave up 3 bases, with 15 bases separating them. The CDR3 consists of 14 residues. Germline V gene data show CDR1 as SEHNR and CDR2 as FQNEAQ (reference sequence). The CDR3 reads CASSNRQTYYEQYF. CDR3 DNA: TGTGCCAGCAGTAATAGACAGACTTACTACGAGCAGTACTTC.

A word on this clone: The sample holds other DNA sequences that translate to the same CDR3. The gene calls are TRBV7-3 and TRBJ2-3; TRBD2 might be the D (5 bases). V was trimmed by 5 bases and J by 0 bases, leaving 9 bases between them. The germline gives CDR1 SGHTA, CDR2 FQGTGA. The CDR3 totals 14 residues. DNA for the CDR3: TGTGCCAGCAGCCGAAGCGGTAGCACAGATACGCAGTATTTT. This sequence encodes CASSRSGSTDTQYF.

The V gene is TRBV6-5, the J gene TRBJ2-5, with TRBD1 as a possible D gene (5 bases). V was pared by 4 bases and J by 4 bases, with 13 bases between. The CDR3 extends over 14 amino acids. Per the germline V gene, CDR1 is MNHEY and CDR2 is SVGAGI. CDR3 coding DNA: TGTGCCAGCAGTTCCCAAACAGGCCTAGAGACCCAGTACTTC. Residues: CASSSQTGLETQYF.

The chain carries TRBV29-1 and TRBJ2-5, with 12 bases aligning to TRBD2. This CDR3 spans 17 amino acids. From germline, CDR1 is SQVTM and CDR2 ANQGSEA. V lost 0 bases, J lost 7 bases, and 12 bases stayed unmatched. CDR3 sequence reads: CSVEDRYETSGRGTQYF. The CDR3 coding sequence is TGCAGCGTTGAAGATCGATATGAGACTAGCGGGAGAGGGACCCAGTACTTC. Variable domain in full (rest from reference TRBV29-1 and TRBJ2-5): SAVISQKPSRDICQRGTSLTIQCQVDSQVTMMFWYRQQPGQSLTLIATANQGSEATYESGFVIDKFPISRPNLTFSTLTVSNMSPEDSSIYLCSVEDRYETSGRGTQYFGPGTRLLVL.

The sample holds a few counts of this clone. The genes are TRBV7-2 and TRBJ2-3; the match to TRBD2 covers 7 bases. In germline, CDR1 is SGHTA, CDR2 FQGNSA. V lost 5 bases to trimming and J lost 1 base; unmatched junction nucleotides: 9. The CDR3 is 16 residues long. CDR3 nucleotide sequence: TGTGCCAGCAGCCAAGGGCTAACTAGCGGCACAGATACGCAGTATTTT. Translated: CASSQGLTSGTDTQYF. The whole variable domain, filled in from reference TRBV7-2 and TRBJ2-3, reads GAGVSQSPSNKVTEKGKDVELRCDPISGHTALYWYRQSLGQGLEFLIYFQGNSAPDKSGLPSDRFSAERTGGSVSTLTIQRTQQEDSAVYLCASSQGLTSGTDTQYFGPGTRLTVL.

The V and J genes are TRBV29-1 and TRBJ2-3; tentative D call: TRBD2 (6 bases). The CDR3 is 13 residues long. The germline CDR1 and CDR2 sequences are SQVTM and ANQGSEA. Trimming stripped 4 bases from V and 3 bases from J, with 11 bases between. The CDR3 region has the DNA TGCAGCGTTGGTCTAGCGCTTACAGATACGCAGTATTTT. Translation: CSVGLALTDTQYF.

This chain links TRBV27 with TRBJ2-1, with 7 bases fitting TRBD1. From germline, CDR1 is MNHEY and CDR2 SMNVEV (reference sequence). The CDR3 sequence is 17 residues long. The V segment lost 5 bases and the J segment 0 bases; nucleotides outside the gene matches: 10. The CDR3 nucleotides read TGTGCCAGCAGTCCCTTAGACAGGGCCCACTCCTACAATGAGCAGTTCTTC. It translates to CASSPLDRAHSYNEQFF.

This rearrangement joins TRBV7-2 to TRBJ2-7; D is possibly TRBD2 (6 bases). This CDR3 is built from 15 residues. Germline V gives CDR1 SGHTA, CDR2 FQGNSA. Trimming pared 1 base from V and 0 bases from J, leaving 10 bases between. The chain's CDR3 is CASSLEASASYEQYF. DNA of the CDR3: TGTGCCAGCAGCTTAGAGGCTAGCGCCTCCTACGAGCAGTACTTC. Full variable domain (rest looked up from reference TRBV7-2 and TRBJ2-7): GAGVSQSPSNKVTEKGKDVELRCDPISGHTALYWYRQSLGQGLEFLIYFQGNSAPDKSGLPSDRFSAERTGGSVSTLTIQRTQQEDSAVYLCASSLEASASYEQYFGPGTRLTVT.

This clone was observed a few times. V and J are TRBV11-2 and TRBJ2-3; D unclear. V gave up 5 bases and J gave up 1 base, with 7 bases separating them. Germline CDR1 SGHAT, CDR2 FQNNGV. The CDR3 length is 13 residues. The chain's CDR3 is CASSGTGTDTQYF. The CDR3, as DNA: TGTGCCAGCAGCGGAACAGGCACAGATACGCAGTATTTT.

The gene calls are TRBV27 and TRBJ2-7; a weak D match, TRBD1 (6 bases). The CDR3 totals 16 residues. From germline, CDR1 is MNHEY and CDR2 SMNVEV (reference sequence). Trimming cost V 3 bases and J 0 bases, with 15 bases left between them. The CDR3 DNA reads TGTGCCAGCAGTTTCTCCGGGACATGGAGCTCCTACGAGCAGTACTTC. The encoded protein is CASSFSGTWSSYEQYF.

Here the CDR3 DNA reads TGTGCCAGCAGTGGAGTAACTAGTTCTAGCGGTGAGCAGTTCTTC. Residues: CASSGVTSSSGEQFF. The chain uses TRBV2 and TRBJ2-1; 7 bases agree with TRBD2. This CDR3 is built from 15 residues. V lost 4 bases and J lost 9; bases outside the gene matches: 12. Germline V CDR1 and CDR2: SNHLY, FYNNEI.